This is a list of T cell receptor beta chains from one sample in a study of memory B cells and T cells in multiple sclerosis. Sequencing was performed with immunoSEQ multiplex PCR; in TCRdb, only in-frame clones are kept and a portion is missing. Of 32,000 or so clones listed, more than 70% are singletons. Their target antigens are unknown. The sequencing sample was made of PBMCs from blood kept in culture. All receptors come from a human donor with multiple sclerosis. Each CDR3 is given with its conserved first and last residue. D genes are given only for firm matches. For some rows the clone size is stated as once, few or many, or as a class when expanded; others skip it.

V gene	J gene	clone size	D gene	CDR3 DNA	CDR3 protein
TRBV13	TRBJ2-7	.	TRBD1	TGTGCCAGCAGCACTAGACAGGGACCTATCTCCTACGAGCAGTACTTC	CASSTRQGPISYEQYF
TRBV30	TRBJ2-7	.	.	TGTGCCTCCAGTCGAGGGTCCGGGACATTATCCTACGAGCAGTACTTC	CASSRGSGTLSYEQYF
TRBV5-4	TRBJ1-2	.	TRBD1	TGTGCCAGCAGCTCTGGGGGACAGGGGCCCTATGGCTACACCTTC	CASSSGGQGPYGYTF
TRBV25-1	TRBJ2-2	.	.	TGTGCCAGCAGTGAACCTTCGGGTCCGCAACTCCCCGGGGAGCTGTTTTTT	CASSEPSGPQLPGELFF
TRBV6-5	TRBJ2-1	.	.	TGTGCCAGCAGGAGGGCGGGCCACTCCTACAATGAGCAGTTCTTC	CASRRAGHSYNEQFF
TRBV27	TRBJ1-1	once	.	TGTGCCAGCAGTCCCCTCCTTGGACAGTATATGAACACTGAAGCTTTCTTT	CASSPLLGQYMNTEAFF
TRBV11-2	TRBJ2-3	.	.	TGTGCCAGCAGCTCGAGGGGGGGCACAGATACGCAGTATTTT	CASSSRGGTDTQYF
TRBV6-4	TRBJ2-2	.	.	TGTGCCAGCATGTTTGCCGGGGAGCTGTTTTTT	CASMFAGELFF
TRBV6-1	TRBJ2-7	.	.	TGTGCCAGCAGTGAACAACTCCGCTACGAGCAGTACTTC	CASSEQLRYEQYF
TRBV6-6	TRBJ2-1	.	.	TGTGCCAGCAGCCTAGGAGGCAATGAGCAGTTCTTC	CASSLGGNEQFF
TRBV5-4	TRBJ1-2	.	.	TGTGCCAGCAGCCCGGTTCAGGGTCAGGATGGCTACACCTTC	CASSPVQGQDGYTF
TRBV15	TRBJ2-7	few	.	TGTGCCACCAGCAGAGATGAAGACGAGCAGTACTTC	CATSRDEDEQYF
TRBV28	TRBJ1-4	.	.	TGTGCCAGCAGTTTCTTCGACGGTCTACAGGAGAATAATGAAAAACTGTTTTTT	CASSFFDGLQENNEKLFF
TRBV19	TRBJ1-2	.	TRBD1	TGTGCCAGTAGGGACAGGGGGGCATTCTATGGCTACACCTTC	CASRDRGAFYGYTF
TRBV28	TRBJ1-5	once	.	TGTGCCAGCAGTTTTTTACAGGAGGGGAATCAGCCCCAGCATTTT	CASSFLQEGNQPQHF
TRBV5-1	TRBJ1-2	.	.	TGCGCCAGCAGCTTTGTTGGGGACTATGGCTACACCTTC	CASSFVGDYGYTF
TRBV7-2	TRBJ2-3	.	.	TGTGCCAGCAGCTTCCCCGGGCGCACAGATACGCAGTATTTT	CASSFPGRTDTQYF
TRBV14	TRBJ2-1	.	.	TGTGCCAGCAGCCAAGATTGGGGAGGACACCGGTACAATGAGCAGTTCTTC	CASSQDWGGHRYNEQFF
TRBV19	TRBJ1-1	.	.	TGTGCCAGTAGTATTAAGCTTTTGGACACTGAAGCTTTCTTT	CASSIKLLDTEAFF
TRBV14	TRBJ1-5	.	.	TGTGCCAGCAGCCAAGGGGGGAGCAATCAGCCCCAGCATTTT	CASSQGGSNQPQHF
TRBV4-1	TRBJ2-2	.	.	TGCGCCAGCAGCCAAGATGCTCGCAGGGAGCTGTTTTTT	CASSQDARRELFF
TRBV7-6	TRBJ1-4	.	TRBD1	TGTGCCAGCAGCTTAAGAGGGGGCGAGCCTGAAAAACTGTTTTTT	CASSLRGGEPEKLFF
TRBV6-6	TRBJ1-6	.	.	TGTGCCAGCAGTTCGGGGGTAGAGCCCCTCCACTTT	CASSSGVEPLHF
TRBV9	TRBJ1-6	.	.	TGTGCCAGCTCCACCGGAAGCTCCTATAATTCACCCCTCCACTTT	CASSTGSSYNSPLHF
TRBV2	TRBJ1-1	.	.	TGTGCCAGCAGGGAGGGGAATACTGAAGCTTTCTTT	CASREGNTEAFF
TRBV25-1	TRBJ1-2	.	.	TGTGCCAGCAGTGAATTTCTGGCCGATCTCAACTATGGCTACACCTTC	CASSEFLADLNYGYTF
TRBV6-1	TRBJ2-7	.	.	TGTGCCACCAGATCGGCTCCTAACTCCTACGAGCAGTACTTC	CATRSAPNSYEQYF
TRBV6-6	TRBJ1-2	.	TRBD1	TGTGCCAGCAGTTACACAAGGACAGGGGAGGCCTATGGCTACACCTTC	CASSYTRTGEAYGYTF
TRBV2	TRBJ2-1	.	.	TGTGCCAGCAGGGAACAGGGTAATGAGCAGTTCTTC	CASREQGNEQFF
TRBV18	TRBJ1-5	once	.	TGTGCCAGCTCACCAAAGGCGGATAGCAATCAGCCCCAGCATTTT	CASSPKADSNQPQHF
TRBV11-2	TRBJ1-1	once	.	TGTGCCAGCAGCGCGCCCGCAGGGAGGGGGACTGAAGCTTTCTTT	CASSAPAGRGTEAFF
TRBV19	TRBJ1-3	.	TRBD1	TGTGCCAGTAGGGACAGGGGGCTCTCTGGAAACACCATATATTTT	CASRDRGLSGNTIYF
TRBV6-6	TRBJ1-5	.	TRBD1	TGTGCCAGCAGTTCAGGGGGAAGCAATCAGCCCCAGCATTTT	CASSSGGSNQPQHF
TRBV5-1	TRBJ2-5	.	.	TGCGCCAGCAGCCCGGAGGGTGGGGAGACCCAGTACTTC	CASSPEGGETQYF
TRBV6-6	TRBJ2-4	.	.	TGTGCCAGCAGTTTTCCGCGGGGTACCAAAAACATTCAGTACTTC	CASSFPRGTKNIQYF
TRBV5-4	TRBJ2-7	.	.	TGTGCCAGCAGTTATAAGGGCTCGGCCGAGCAGTACTTC	CASSYKGSAEQYF
TRBV6-1	TRBJ1-1	.	.	TGTGCCAGCACACGGGACGGAAACATGAACACTGAAGCTTTCTTT	CASTRDGNMNTEAFF
TRBV7-3	TRBJ2-3	.	TRBD2	TGTGCCAGCAGTACCGGGACTAGCGGCACAGATACGCAGTATTTT	CASSTGTSGTDTQYF
TRBV19	TRBJ1-1	.	.	TGTGCCAGTTCCCCCCGCGGGGGCATTTCTTCTGAAGCTTTCTTT	CASSPRGGISSEAFF
TRBV10-3	TRBJ2-1	.	.	TGTGCCATCAGTGAGAGGGGCTCACCAAAAGGGGAAAGGTCCTACAATGAGCAGTTCTTC	CAISERGSPKGERSYNEQFF
TRBV6-1	TRBJ1-6	.	.	TGTGCCAGCAGGGCGGGGGCACAGGGTAATTCACCCCTCCACTTT	CASRAGAQGNSPLHF
TRBV10-3	TRBJ2-1	.	TRBD1	TGTGCCATCACCGGGACAGGGCTGTACAATGAGCAGTTCTTC	CAITGTGLYNEQFF
TRBV6-5	TRBJ1-1	.	.	TGTGCCAGCAGAATTAACACTGAAGCTTTCTTT	CASRINTEAFF
TRBV7-8	TRBJ1-5	.	.	TGTGCCAGCAGCTCCCACAGAGGGGACAATCAGCCCCAGCATTTT	CASSSHRGDNQPQHF
TRBV7-9	TRBJ2-7	.	.	TGTGCCAGCAGCAGCCCTCGGGGACCATACCACGAGCAGTACTTC	CASSSPRGPYHEQYF